The clone carrying this T cell receptor beta chain appeared once. The antigen is not known. This entry is derived from a study of long-term antiretroviral therapy in people with HIV. Study context: First collections came about a decade before the 2015 immediate-ART recommendation. Notes on the study in general: CDR3 length ranges were narrower in HIV repertoires than in controls. ART adherence, viral resistance and therapy changes went unrecorded. Before ART, certain clones expanded, and these dominated the repertoire at all time points.

With survey level as its setting, the immunoSEQ assay was v3.0. This table comes from immunoSEQ multiplex PCR, and its TCRdb copy is limited to in-frame clones, with some not included. The sample carries 20,000 to 30,000 clones, around 83% recorded once. CDR3 size: 14 residues. V lost 1 base and J 2 bases, leaving 9 bases between the germline ends. Germline V CDR1 and CDR2: SGHVS, FQNEAQ. This chain uses TRBV7-8 with TRBJ2-7; D call uncertain. This sample comprised unsorted PBMCs, obtained 3 years after starting antiretroviral therapy. The sequence came from a man younger than 35 with HIV. The CDR3 is CASSLVARAYEQYV. As DNA, the CDR3 is TGTGCCAGCAGCTTAGTGGCCCGCGCCTACGAGCAGTACGTC.